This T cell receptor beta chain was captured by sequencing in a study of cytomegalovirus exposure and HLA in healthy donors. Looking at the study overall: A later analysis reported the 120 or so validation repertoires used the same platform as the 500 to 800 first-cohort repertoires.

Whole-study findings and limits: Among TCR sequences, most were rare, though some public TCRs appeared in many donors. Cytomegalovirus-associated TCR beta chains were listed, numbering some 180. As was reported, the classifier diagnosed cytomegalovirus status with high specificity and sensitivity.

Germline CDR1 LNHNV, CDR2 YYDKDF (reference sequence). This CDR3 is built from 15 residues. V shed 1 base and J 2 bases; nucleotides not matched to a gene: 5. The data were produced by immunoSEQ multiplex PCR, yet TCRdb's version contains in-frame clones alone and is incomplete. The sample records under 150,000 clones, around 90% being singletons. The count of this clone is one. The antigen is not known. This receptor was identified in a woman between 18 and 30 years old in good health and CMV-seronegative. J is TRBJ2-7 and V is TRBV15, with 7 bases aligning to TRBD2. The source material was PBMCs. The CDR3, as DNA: TGTGCCACCAGCAGAGCGGAGCGGGATCCCTACGAGCAGTACTTC. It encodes CATSRAERDPYEQYF.